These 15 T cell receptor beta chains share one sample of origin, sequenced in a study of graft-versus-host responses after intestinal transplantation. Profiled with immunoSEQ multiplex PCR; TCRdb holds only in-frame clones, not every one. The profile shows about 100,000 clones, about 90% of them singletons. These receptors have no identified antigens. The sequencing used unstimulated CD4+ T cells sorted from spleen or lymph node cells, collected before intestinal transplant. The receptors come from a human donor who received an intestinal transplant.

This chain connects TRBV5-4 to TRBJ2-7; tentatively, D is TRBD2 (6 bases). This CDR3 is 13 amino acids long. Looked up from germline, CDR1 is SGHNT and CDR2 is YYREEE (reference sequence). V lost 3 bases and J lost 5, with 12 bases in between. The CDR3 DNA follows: TGTGCCAGCAGCTGGGGCCGGGGGAACGAGCAGTACTTC. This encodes CASSWGRGNEQYF.

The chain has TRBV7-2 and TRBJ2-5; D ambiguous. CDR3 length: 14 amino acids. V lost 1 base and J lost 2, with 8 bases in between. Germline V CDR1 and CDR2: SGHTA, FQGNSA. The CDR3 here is CASSLGGTQETQYF. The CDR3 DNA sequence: TGTGCCAGCAGCTTAGGAGGCACTCAAGAGACCCAGTACTTC.

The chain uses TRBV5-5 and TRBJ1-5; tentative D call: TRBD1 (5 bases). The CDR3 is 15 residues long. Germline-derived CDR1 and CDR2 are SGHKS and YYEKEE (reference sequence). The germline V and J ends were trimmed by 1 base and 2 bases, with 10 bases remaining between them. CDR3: CASSLLQGGNQPQHF. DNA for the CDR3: TGTGCCAGCAGCTTGTTGCAGGGTGGCAATCAGCCCCAGCATTTT.

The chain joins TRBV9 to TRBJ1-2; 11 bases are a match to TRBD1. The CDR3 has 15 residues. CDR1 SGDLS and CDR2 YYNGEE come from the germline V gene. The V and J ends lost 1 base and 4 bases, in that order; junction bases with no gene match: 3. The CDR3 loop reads CASSVFGQGAYGYTF. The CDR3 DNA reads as TGTGCCAGCAGCGTATTTGGACAGGGGGCCTATGGCTACACCTTC. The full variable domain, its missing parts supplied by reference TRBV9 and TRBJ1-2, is DSGVTQTPKHLITATGQRVTLRCSPRSGDLSVYWYQQSLDQGLQFLIQYYNGEERAKGNILERFSAQQFPDLHSELNLSSLELGDSALYFCASSVFGQGAYGYTFGSGTRLTVV.

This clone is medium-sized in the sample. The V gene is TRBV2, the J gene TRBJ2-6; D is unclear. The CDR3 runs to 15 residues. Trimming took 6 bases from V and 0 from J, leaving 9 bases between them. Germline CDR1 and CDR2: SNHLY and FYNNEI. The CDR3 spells CASSEAGSGANVLTF. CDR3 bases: TGTGCCAGCAGCGAGGCCGGCTCTGGGGCCAACGTCCTGACTTTC.

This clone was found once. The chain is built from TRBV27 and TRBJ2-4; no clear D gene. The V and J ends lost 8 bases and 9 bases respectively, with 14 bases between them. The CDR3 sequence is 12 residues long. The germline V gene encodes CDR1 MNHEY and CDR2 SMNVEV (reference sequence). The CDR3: CASGIGSSIQYF. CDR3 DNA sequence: TGTGCCAGCGGGATCGGGTCCAGCATTCAGTACTTC.

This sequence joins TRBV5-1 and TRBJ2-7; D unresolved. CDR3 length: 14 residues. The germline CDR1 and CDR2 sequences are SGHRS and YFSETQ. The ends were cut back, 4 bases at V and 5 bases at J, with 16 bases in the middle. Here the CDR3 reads CASSVSTSTDEQYF. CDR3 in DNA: TGCGCCAGCAGCGTATCAACAAGCACGGACGAGCAGTACTTC.

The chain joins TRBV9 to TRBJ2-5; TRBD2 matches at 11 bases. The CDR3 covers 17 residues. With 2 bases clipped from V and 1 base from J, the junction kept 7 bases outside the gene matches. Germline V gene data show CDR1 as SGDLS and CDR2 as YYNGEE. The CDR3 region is CASSVLGLAGPQETQYF. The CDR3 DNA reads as TGTGCCAGCAGCGTCCTTGGACTAGCGGGTCCCCAAGAGACCCAGTACTTC.

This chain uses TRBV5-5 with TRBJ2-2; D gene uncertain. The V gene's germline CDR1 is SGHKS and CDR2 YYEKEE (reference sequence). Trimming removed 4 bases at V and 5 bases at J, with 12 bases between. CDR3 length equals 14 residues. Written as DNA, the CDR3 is TGTGCCAGCAGCATCGGGCGCCAAACCGGGGAGCTGTTTTTT. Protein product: CASSIGRQTGELFF.

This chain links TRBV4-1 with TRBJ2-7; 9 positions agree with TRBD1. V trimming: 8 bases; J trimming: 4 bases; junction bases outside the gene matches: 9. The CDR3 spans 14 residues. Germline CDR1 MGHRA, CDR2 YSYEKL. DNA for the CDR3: TGCGCCAGCGAACCGGGACAGGGTGTGTACGAGCAGTACTTC. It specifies CASEPGQGVYEQYF.

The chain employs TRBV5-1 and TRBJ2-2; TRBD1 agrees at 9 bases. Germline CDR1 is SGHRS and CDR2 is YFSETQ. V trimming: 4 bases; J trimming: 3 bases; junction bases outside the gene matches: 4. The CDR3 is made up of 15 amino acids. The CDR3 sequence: CASSGTGSHTGELFF. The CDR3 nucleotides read TGCGCCAGCAGCGGGACAGGGTCCCACACCGGGGAGCTGTTTTTT.

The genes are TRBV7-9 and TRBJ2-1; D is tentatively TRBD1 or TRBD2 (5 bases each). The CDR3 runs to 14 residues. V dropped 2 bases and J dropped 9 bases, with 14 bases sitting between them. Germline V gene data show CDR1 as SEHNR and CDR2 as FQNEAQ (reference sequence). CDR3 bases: TGTGCCAGCAGCTTAATCAAAAAGAGGGGTGAGCAGTTCTTC. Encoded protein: CASSLIKKRGEQFF.

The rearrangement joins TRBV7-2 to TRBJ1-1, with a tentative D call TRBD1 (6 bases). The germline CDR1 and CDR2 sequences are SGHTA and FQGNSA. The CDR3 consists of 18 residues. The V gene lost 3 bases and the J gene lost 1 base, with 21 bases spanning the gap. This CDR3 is CASSFSFFRGMANTEAFF. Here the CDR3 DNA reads TGTGCCAGCAGCTTTTCTTTTTTTAGGGGGATGGCGAACACTGAAGCTTTCTTT.

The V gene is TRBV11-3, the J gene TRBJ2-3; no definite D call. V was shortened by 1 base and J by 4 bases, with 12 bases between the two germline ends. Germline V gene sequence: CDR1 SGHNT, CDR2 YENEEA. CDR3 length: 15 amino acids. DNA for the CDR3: TGTGCCAGCAGCTTAGGTTCTTCGAGTGCAGATACGCAGTATTTT. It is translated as CASSLGSSSADTQYF. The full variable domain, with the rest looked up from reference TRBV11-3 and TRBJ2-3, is EAGVVQSPRYKIIEKKQPVAFWCNPISGHNTLYWYLQNLGQGPELLIRYENEEAVDDSQLPKDRFSAERLKGVDSTLKIQPAELGDSAVYLCASSLGSSSADTQYFGPGTRLTVL.

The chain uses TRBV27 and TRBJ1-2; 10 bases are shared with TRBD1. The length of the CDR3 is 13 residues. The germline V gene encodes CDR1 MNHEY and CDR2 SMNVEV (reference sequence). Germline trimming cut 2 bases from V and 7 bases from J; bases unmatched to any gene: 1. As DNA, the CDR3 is TGTGCCAGCAGTTTACGGGACAGGGGTGGCTACACCTTC. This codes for CASSLRDRGGYTF.